Below are 4 T cell receptor beta chains sequenced from a single sample in a study of blood T cell repertoires in COVID-19. The assay was immunoSEQ multiplex PCR, and TCRdb's table has in-frame clones only and misses some. Of tens of thousands of clones in the sample, roughly 89% were seen once. The sample was peripheral blood. The receptors originated from a man aged 55-75 years with COVID-19, enrolled during active disease.

The rearrangement joins TRBV29-1 to TRBJ2-1, with D perhaps matching TRBD2 (5 bases). V dropped 5 bases and J dropped 9 bases, with 14 bases sitting between them. The length of the CDR3 is 12 residues. Germline CDR1 SQVTM, CDR2 ANQGSEA. The CDR3 region has the DNA TGCAGCGTTCGAGGGAGCCCGCTTGAGCAGTTCTTC. Translated, it gives CSVRGSPLEQFF.

The chain links TRBV5-1 to TRBJ1-5; TRBD1 might be the D (6 bases). Looked up from germline, CDR1 is SGHRS and CDR2 is YFSETQ. V was pared by 0 bases and J by 2 bases, with 9 bases between. The CDR3 consists of 15 residues. Written as DNA, the CDR3 is TGCGCCAGCAGCTTGGAACAGGGCGGCAATCAGCCCCAGCATTTT. Protein product: CASSLEQGGNQPQHF.

This rearrangement joins TRBV11-3 to TRBJ2-1, with D perhaps matching TRBD1 (6 bases). This CDR3 has 12 residues. Germline V gene sequence: CDR1 SGHNT, CDR2 YENEEA. Trimming took off 6 bases at V and 4 bases at J, with 7 bases between the two ends. CDR3 protein: CASSRGYNEQFF. Here the CDR3 DNA reads TGTGCCAGCAGTAGGGGGTACAATGAGCAGTTCTTC.

The rearrangement links TRBV28 to TRBJ1-3; no reliable D call. V was trimmed by 8 bases and J by 4 bases, leaving 15 bases between them. The CDR3 sequence is 14 residues long. Germline V lookup: CDR1 MDHEN, CDR2 SYDVKM. CDR3 loop: CASFKSGYGNTIYF. Here the CDR3 DNA reads TGTGCCAGCTTCAAATCGGGGTACGGAAACACCATATATTTT.